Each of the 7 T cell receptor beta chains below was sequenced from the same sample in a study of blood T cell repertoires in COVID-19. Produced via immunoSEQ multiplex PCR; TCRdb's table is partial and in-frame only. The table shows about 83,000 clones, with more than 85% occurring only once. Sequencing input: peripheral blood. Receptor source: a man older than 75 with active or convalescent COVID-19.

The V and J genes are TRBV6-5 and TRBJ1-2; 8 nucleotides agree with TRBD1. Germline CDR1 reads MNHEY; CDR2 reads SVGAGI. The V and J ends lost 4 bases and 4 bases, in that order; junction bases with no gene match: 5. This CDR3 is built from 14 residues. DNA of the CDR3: TGTGCCAGCAGTTTGACAGGGGTTAGCTATGGCTACACCTTC. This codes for CASSLTGVSYGYTF.

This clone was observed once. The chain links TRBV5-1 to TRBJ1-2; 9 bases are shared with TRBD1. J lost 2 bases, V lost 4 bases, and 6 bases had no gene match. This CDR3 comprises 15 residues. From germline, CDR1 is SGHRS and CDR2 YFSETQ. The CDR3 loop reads CASSVSGTGNYGYTF. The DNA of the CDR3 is TGCGCCAGCAGCGTATCCGGGACAGGGAACTATGGCTACACCTTC.

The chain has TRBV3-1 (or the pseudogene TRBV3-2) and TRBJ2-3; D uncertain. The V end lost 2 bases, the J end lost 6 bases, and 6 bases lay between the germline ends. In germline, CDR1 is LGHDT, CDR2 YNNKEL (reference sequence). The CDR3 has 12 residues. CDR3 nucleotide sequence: TGTGCCAGCAGCCAATTGGGCGATACGCAGTATTTT. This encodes CASSQLGDTQYF.

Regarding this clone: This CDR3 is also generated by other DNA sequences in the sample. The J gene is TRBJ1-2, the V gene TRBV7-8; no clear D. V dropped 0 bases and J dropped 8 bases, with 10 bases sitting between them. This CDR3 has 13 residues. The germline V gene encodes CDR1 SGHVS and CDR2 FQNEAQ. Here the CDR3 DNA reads TGTGCCAGCAGCTTAGCCGCAAGAGGGGGCTACACCTTC. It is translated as CASSLAARGGYTF.

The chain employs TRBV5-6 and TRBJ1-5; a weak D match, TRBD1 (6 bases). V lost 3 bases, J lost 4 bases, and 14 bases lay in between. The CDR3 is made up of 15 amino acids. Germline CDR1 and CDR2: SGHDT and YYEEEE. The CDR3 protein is CASSYSGTRNQPQHF. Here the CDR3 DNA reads TGTGCCAGCAGCTACTCCGGGACAAGAAATCAGCCCCAGCATTTT.

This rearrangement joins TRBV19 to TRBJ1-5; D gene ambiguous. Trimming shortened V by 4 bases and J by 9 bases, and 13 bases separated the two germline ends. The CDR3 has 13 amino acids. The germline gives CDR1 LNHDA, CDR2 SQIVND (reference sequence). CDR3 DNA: TGTGCCAGTAGTAAAATAAAAGAGGCGCCCCAGCATTTT. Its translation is CASSKIKEAPQHF.

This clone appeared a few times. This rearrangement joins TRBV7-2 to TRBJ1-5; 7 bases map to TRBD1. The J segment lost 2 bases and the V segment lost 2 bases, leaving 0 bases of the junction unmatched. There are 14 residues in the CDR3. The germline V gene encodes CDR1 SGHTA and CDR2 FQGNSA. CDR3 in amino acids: CASSLQGGNQPQHF. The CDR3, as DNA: TGTGCCAGCAGCTTACAGGGGGGCAATCAGCCCCAGCATTTT.